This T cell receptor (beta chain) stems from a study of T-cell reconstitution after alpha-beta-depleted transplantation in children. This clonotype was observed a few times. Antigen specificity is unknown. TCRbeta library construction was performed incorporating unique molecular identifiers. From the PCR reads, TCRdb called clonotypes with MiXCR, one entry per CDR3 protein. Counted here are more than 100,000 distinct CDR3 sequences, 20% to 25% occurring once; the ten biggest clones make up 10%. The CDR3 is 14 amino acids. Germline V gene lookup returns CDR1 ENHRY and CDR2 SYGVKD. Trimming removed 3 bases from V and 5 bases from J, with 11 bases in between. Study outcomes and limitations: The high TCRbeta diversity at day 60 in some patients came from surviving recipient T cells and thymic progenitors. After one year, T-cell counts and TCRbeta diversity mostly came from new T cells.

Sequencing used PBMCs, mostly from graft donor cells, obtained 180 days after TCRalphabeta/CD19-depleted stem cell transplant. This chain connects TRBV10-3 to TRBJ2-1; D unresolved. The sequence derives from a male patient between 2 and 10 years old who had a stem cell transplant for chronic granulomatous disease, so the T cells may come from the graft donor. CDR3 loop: CAISDSSNDNEQFF. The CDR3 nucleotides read TGTGCCATCAGTGACAGTTCCAATGACAATGAGCAGTTCTTC.